These 7 T cell receptor beta chains originate from one sample sequenced in a study of shared clonotypes between healthy human individuals. TCRdb's table, derived via immunoSEQ multiplex PCR, lists solely in-frame clones and lacks some. The sample includes 850,000 to 1,200,000 clones, roughly 70% seen only once; the top ten take approximately 1.5%. Sequencing was performed on memory CD4+ T cells sorted from blood. This sample's subset: CD45RA-negative fraction. The receptors shown here come from a man aged 18 to 30 in good health.

This chain connects TRBV30 to TRBJ1-2; no clear D gene. Germline V gene sequence: CDR1 GTSNPN, CDR2 SVGIG (reference sequence). V lost 1 base and J 6 bases, leaving 3 bases between the germline ends. CDR3 length equals 10 residues. The CDR3 DNA reads TGTGCCTGGAGTGCCAATGGCTACACCTTC. This encodes CAWSANGYTF.

V and J are TRBV6-5 and TRBJ1-5; the D is unclear. Germline loops: CDR1 MNHEY, CDR2 SVGAGI. The CDR3 length is 13 residues. V lost 6 bases and J lost 3, with 9 bases in between. The CDR3 reads CASRLGFNQPQHF. The CDR3 DNA reads as TGTGCCAGCAGGCTCGGTTTCAATCAGCCCCAGCATTTT.

This clone showed up just once. This chain joins TRBV6-1 and TRBJ1-5, with a possible D match to TRBD1 (6 bases). Trimming stripped 6 bases from V and 7 bases from J, with 19 bases between. In germline, CDR1 is MNHNS, CDR2 SASEGT. CDR3 length equals 15 residues. For the CDR3, the DNA is TGTGCCAGCAGGAAGAACAGGGAGGTGAGGCAGCCCCAGCATTTT. This gives the protein CASRKNREVRQPQHF.

The count of this clone is one. Other nucleotide sequences from this sample produce the same CDR3. This chain's CDR3 is CAWSTSGFLEQYF. Written as DNA, the CDR3 is TGTGCCTGGAGTACTAGTGGGTTCTTGGAGCAGTACTTC. V gene TRBV30 combines with J gene TRBJ2-7, with TRBD2 as a possible D gene (5 bases). Per germline, CDR1 GTSNPN and CDR2 SVGIG (reference sequence). The CDR3 runs to 13 residues. The germline V and J ends were trimmed by 2 bases and 7 bases, with 15 bases remaining between them.

The chain carries TRBV6-1 and TRBJ2-7, with 7 bases aligning to TRBD1. The CDR3 sequence is 15 residues long. V lost 6 bases, J lost 2 bases, and 10 bases stayed unmatched. Germline V gene sequence: CDR1 MNHNS, CDR2 SASEGT. This CDR3 is CASRAGTAATYEQYF. CDR3 DNA sequence: TGTGCCAGCAGGGCCGGGACAGCTGCTACCTACGAGCAGTACTTC.

This clone appeared a few times. The same CDR3 can be traced to other DNA sequences in this sample. This sequence joins TRBV28 and TRBJ1-4; D remains unclear. V shed 1 base and J shed 5 bases, with 8 bases lying between them. The CDR3 sequence is 14 residues long. Looked up from germline, CDR1 is MDHEN and CDR2 is SYDVKM. The CDR3 spells CASSLSGGNEKLFF. Here the CDR3 DNA reads TGTGCCAGCAGTTTATCTGGAGGGAATGAAAAACTGTTTTTT.

This CDR3 is CASSFTSYEQYF. In DNA form, the CDR3 reads TGTGCCAGCAGCTTCACATCCTACGAGCAGTACTTC. J is TRBJ2-7 and V is TRBV5-6; D is unresolved. Germline V CDR1 and CDR2: SGHDT, YYEEEE. V was shortened by 2 bases and J by 1 base, with 4 bases between the two germline ends. The CDR3 has 12 residues.